The subject of this entry is one T cell receptor (beta chain). There is no known antigen for this receptor. The data stem from a study of monozygotic twins with inflammatory bowel disease (dated by TCRdb to about 2019). For context, the study as a whole: The complete study included about 28 monozygotic twin pairs: 19 IBD-discordant Danish pairs and nine German pairs, of which four were IBD-concordant and five were IBD-discordant. Within discordant pairs, disease-associated traits were sought mainly by comparing IBD patients with their genetically identical healthy co-twins. Each individual had, on average, about 151 000 unique TCRalpha sequences and 181 000 unique TCRbeta sequences available for analysis. General findings and caveats noted by the study authors: The results gave no support for a single strong signal or clonotype linked to IBD. Different T cell subtypes could not be distinguished in the analysis. Because patients were on differing immunosuppressive treatments, the repertoires may have picked up extra background noise and inter-individual variability. Repertoire similarity did not differ between concordant and discordant twins, which could be due to limited statistical power. IBD patients had lower TCRbeta repertoire diversity, measured by the inverse Simpson index, than their healthy co-twins. Fewer clonotypes were shared with other individuals by IBD patients than by healthy twins, most markedly in patients showing signs of disease activity.

From each donor, a 2.5 ml peripheral blood sample was drawn into PAXgene tubes and stored at -80 degrees C. Without T cell sorting, total RNA was isolated from whole blood using the PAXgene blood miRNA kit on an automated QIAcube. Peripheral blood from monozygotic twin pairs, either concordant or discordant for inflammatory bowel disease, underwent deep TCRalpha and TCRbeta repertoire profiling that used unique molecular barcoding. For every twin pair, smoking habits were documented, and each individual was categorised as a current, former or never smoker. The CDR3 sequence holds 12 residues, the cysteine and phenylalanine included. No coding sequence is recorded. The germline V gene (reference sequence) gives CDR1 as DFQATT and CDR2 as SNEGSKA. Libraries were prepared through 5' RACE. Preparation of each TCR library used 3,000 to 4,000 ng of total RNA. For each sample, cDNA synthesis with SMARTScribe reverse transcriptase was split into eight separate reactions. During cDNA synthesis, template switching introduced unique molecular identifiers that contained a 6-nucleotide sample barcode. Two nested PCRs of about 16 and 10 cycles amplified the TCRalpha and TCRbeta cDNA, and bead purification followed each PCR. Before amplification, the cDNA was treated with uracil DNA-glycosylase and purified using the QIAquick PCR purification kit. The second PCR was the step at which Illumina TruSeq-compatible adapters and sample-specific barcodes were added. Library quality and concentration were assessed using TapeStation and Qubit, and 5 to 6 ng of each library was pooled. Sequencing of the pooled libraries was done on an Illumina HiSeq2500 single-index Rapid Run using custom sequencing primers and 2 x 100 bp reads. The authors' pipeline ran thus. MiGEC version 1.2.6 was used for UMI-based consensus assembly, which corrected PCR and sequencing errors. MiXCR version 2.1.1 was used to carry out V(D)J alignment, clonotype assembly and CDR3 extraction. Gene usage, clonotype sharing and MAIT/NKT TCR abundance were normalised by analysing the top 1000, 10 000 and 20 000 clonotypes per sample. Diversity was computed as the inverse Simpson index with the vegan R package after downsampling to 27 000 UMIs. Paired Mann-Whitney U tests on discordant twin pairs were used, with Benjamini-Hochberg multiple-testing correction. Reprocessed by TCRdb, the reads give a single entry per CDR3 protein sequence, without DNA. The V and J calls were not made by the authors but by TCRdb's processing. The sample table records 300,000 to 400,000 distinct CDR3 sequences. The ten largest clones capture approximately 2% of the sample.

This receptor chain uses TRBV20-1 and TRBJ2-7. Sequences were obtained from blood. This clonotype was sampled from a human donor with ulcerative colitis or Crohn's disease, or a healthy co-twin of an affected twin (not recorded which). This receptor carries the CDR3 CSARVDSYEQYF.